This is a list of T cell receptor beta chains from one sample in a study of lymphopenia after photon versus proton radiotherapy. The table came from immunoSEQ multiplex PCR; TCRdb's copy has only in-frame clones and leaves some out. The table has approximately 91,000 clones, around 82% seen once. Sample: peripheral blood, taken from a patient treated with proton-based radiotherapy. The source of these receptors is a man between 60 and 75 years old with pancreatic cancer. Both conserved end residues are trimmed from each CDR3. Each record gives: V gene, clone size, D gene, J gene, CDR3 protein. A D gene is named only where the DNA matches it firmly. Clone size appears in some rows only: once, few, many, or a class for an expanded clone.

V gene: TRBV19
clone size: -
D gene: -
J gene: TRBJ2-3
CDR3 protein: ASSIGGTDTQY

V gene: TRBV28
clone size: -
D gene: -
J gene: TRBJ2-3
CDR3 protein: ASSHRANTADTQY

V gene: TRBV5-1
clone size: few
D gene: TRBD2
J gene: TRBJ2-2
CDR3 protein: ASSRGDVPTPWELF

V gene: TRBV11-2
clone size: few
D gene: TRBD2
J gene: TRBJ2-7
CDR3 protein: ASSLLAGGGEQY

V gene: TRBV6-1
clone size: -
D gene: -
J gene: TRBJ2-5
CDR3 protein: ASSVLLPVETQY

V gene: TRBV6-5
clone size: -
D gene: -
J gene: TRBJ1-1
CDR3 protein: ASSYSWSGGTEAF

V gene: TRBV18
clone size: once
D gene: -
J gene: TRBJ1-1
CDR3 protein: ASSPPGRLNTEAF

V gene: TRBV27
clone size: few
D gene: TRBD1
J gene: TRBJ2-2
CDR3 protein: ASRGQGMWDTGELF

V gene: TRBV25-1
clone size: -
D gene: TRBD1
J gene: TRBJ2-7
CDR3 protein: ASSEGGTGNPEQY

V gene: TRBV7-3
clone size: -
D gene: TRBD2
J gene: TRBJ2-2
CDR3 protein: ASSLTSAGGPMMLIPPGELF

V gene: TRBV5-4
clone size: -
D gene: TRBD2
J gene: TRBJ2-3
CDR3 protein: ASSLSGSNTDTQY

V gene: TRBV7-6
clone size: -
D gene: -
J gene: TRBJ2-1
CDR3 protein: ASSPRGGGSYNEQF

V gene: TRBV18
clone size: once
D gene: -
J gene: TRBJ2-5
CDR3 protein: ASSPPGAETQY

V gene: TRBV30
clone size: -
D gene: TRBD1
J gene: TRBJ2-6
CDR3 protein: AGKQGARTGANVLT

V gene: TRBV9
clone size: -
D gene: -
J gene: TRBJ1-2
CDR3 protein: ASSVVSDYGYT

V gene: TRBV4-1
clone size: -
D gene: -
J gene: TRBJ1-1
CDR3 protein: ASSRQMNTEAF

V gene: TRBV7-9
clone size: once
D gene: TRBD1
J gene: TRBJ2-5
CDR3 protein: ASSPDDRAQETQY

V gene: TRBV19
clone size: -
D gene: -
J gene: TRBJ1-1
CDR3 protein: ASSSTLNTEAF

V gene: TRBV27
clone size: -
D gene: -
J gene: TRBJ1-1
CDR3 protein: ASSLSGLSNTEAF

V gene: TRBV5-6
clone size: -
D gene: -
J gene: TRBJ2-5
CDR3 protein: ASSAGRYQETQY

V gene: TRBV27
clone size: -
D gene: -
J gene: TRBJ2-6
CDR3 protein: ASSPWAGSSGANVLT

V gene: TRBV30
clone size: -
D gene: -
J gene: TRBJ1-1
CDR3 protein: AHGRGWNTEAF

V gene: TRBV5-1
clone size: -
D gene: TRBD1
J gene: TRBJ2-3
CDR3 protein: ASSEDRGESTDTQY

V gene: TRBV4-3
clone size: few
D gene: -
J gene: TRBJ2-1
CDR3 protein: ASSQEYRVTNNEQF

V gene: TRBV5-1
clone size: -
D gene: TRBD1
J gene: TRBJ2-7
CDR3 protein: ASSPLGQGAAGEQY

V gene: TRBV19
clone size: -
D gene: -
J gene: TRBJ2-1
CDR3 protein: ASSILGTGLDEQF

V gene: TRBV29-1
clone size: -
D gene: -
J gene: TRBJ1-2
CDR3 protein: SVEKGYGYT

V gene: TRBV7-2
clone size: -
D gene: -
J gene: TRBJ1-1
CDR3 protein: ASSLPVPRMNTEAF

V gene: TRBV7-3
clone size: -
D gene: -
J gene: TRBJ2-2
CDR3 protein: ASSYTSAGPGELF

V gene: TRBV29-1
clone size: -
D gene: -
J gene: TRBJ2-2
CDR3 protein: SASDTGELF

V gene: TRBV7-2
clone size: -
D gene: -
J gene: TRBJ2-1
CDR3 protein: ASSSRTGNMGQF

V gene: TRBV19
clone size: -
D gene: TRBD1
J gene: TRBJ2-1
CDR3 protein: ASSIVGTGAYNEQF